The present T cell receptor beta chain was sequenced within a study of blood T cell repertoires in COVID-19. Original data processing: Amplification of reference gene primers provided the estimated nucleated cell counts. This table comes from immunoSEQ multiplex PCR, and its TCRdb copy is limited to in-frame clones, with some not included. D and trimming come from the DNA, and the V and J calls and clone size come from that table. The data hold about 230,000 clones, with approximately 80% observed a single time. There are a few counts of this clone. CDR3 size: 16 residues. Germline V gene data show CDR1 as SNHLY and CDR2 as FYNNEI. V gave up 4 bases and J gave up 5 bases; unmatched junction bases: 7.

The chain combines TRBV2 with TRBJ1-6, with 8 bases aligning to TRBD1. Sequences were obtained from PBMCs or T cells enriched from blood (not recorded which). The sequence derives from a man aged 60 to 75 who had recovered from COVID-19. The CDR3 region has the DNA TGTGCCAGCAGTGTAGGAACAGGGGGTAATAATTCACCCCTCCACTTT. This encodes CASSVGTGGNNSPLHF.